Listed below are T cell receptor beta chains from one sample, sequenced in a study of CD8 T cells in Susac syndrome. TCRdb redid the calling of the immunoSEQ multiplex PCR reads with MiXCR, one entry per CDR3 protein. This sample has 100,000 to 150,000 distinct CDR3 sequences, with more than 90% found just once. Source material: CD4+ T cells from PBMCs. The receptors were gathered from a human donor in good health. CDR3s include the opening cysteine and the closing phenylalanine or tryptophan. The D gene is left open where the match is weak. A clone size is listed for some rows: how often the clone was seen (once, few, many), or a class if it is expanded.

D: .
size: .
V: TRBV18
J: TRBJ1-1
CDR3: CASSPNGASTEAFF
DNA: TGTGCCAGCTCACCAAACGGGGCGTCTACTGAAGCTTTCTTT

D: .
size: .
V: TRBV3-1
J: TRBJ1-1
CDR3: CASRPQGSTEAFF
DNA: TGTGCCAGCAGACCTCAGGGATCCACTGAAGCTTTCTTT

D: .
size: .
V: TRBV5-4
J: TRBJ2-2
CDR3: CASSLRDRPTGELFF
DNA: TGTGCCAGCAGCTTACGCGACAGGCCGACCGGGGAGCTGTTTTTT

D: .
size: few
V: TRBV5-4
J: TRBJ2-4
CDR3: CASSHRDENIQYF
DNA: TGTGCCAGCAGCCACCGGGACGAAAACATTCAGTACTTC

D: .
size: .
V: TRBV3-1
J: TRBJ2-1
CDR3: CASSQDKLSSYNEQFF
DNA: TGTGCCAGCAGCCAAGATAAGCTGAGCTCCTACAATGAGCAGTTCTTC

D: TRBD2
size: .
V: TRBV5-4
J: TRBJ2-7
CDR3: CASSLASGISYEQYF
DNA: TGTGCCAGCAGCTTGGCTAGCGGGATCTCCTACGAGCAGTACTTC

D: TRBD1
size: few
V: TRBV7-9
J: TRBJ2-7
CDR3: CASSLGTGYSYEQYF
DNA: TGTGCCAGCAGCCTGGGGACAGGGTACTCCTACGAGCAGTACTTC

D: .
size: .
V: TRBV11-3
J: TRBJ1-1
CDR3: CASSRGRDGEAFF
DNA: TGTGCCAGCAGCCGGGGAAGGGACGGGGAAGCTTTCTTT

D: .
size: once
V: TRBV19
J: TRBJ2-6
CDR3: CASSEQSSGANVLTF
DNA: TGTGCCAGTAGTGAACAGAGCTCTGGGGCCAACGTCCTGACTTTC

D: .
size: once
V: TRBV6-6
J: TRBJ1-1
CDR3: CATGQNPMNTEAFF
DNA: TGTGCCACAGGACAGAACCCCATGAACACTGAAGCTTTCTTT

D: .
size: once
V: TRBV6-5
J: TRBJ2-1
CDR3: CASSSTTNEQFF
DNA: TGTGCCAGCAGTTCTACAACGAATGAGCAGTTCTTC

D: .
size: .
V: TRBV29-1
J: TRBJ1-1
CDR3: CSVEDGPNTEAFF
DNA: TGCAGCGTTGAAGATGGCCCGAACACTGAAGCTTTCTTT

D: TRBD1
size: .
V: TRBV18
J: TRBJ1-2
CDR3: CASSPVTGDGYTF
DNA: TGTGCCAGCTCACCTGTGACAGGGGATGGCTACACCTTC

D: .
size: .
V: TRBV5-1
J: TRBJ1-1
CDR3: CASRRQLDTEAFF
DNA: TGCGCCAGCAGGAGACAACTGGACACTGAAGCTTTCTTT

D: .
size: .
V: TRBV7-2
J: TRBJ1-2
CDR3: CASSLVQLLNYGYTF
DNA: TGTGCCAGCAGCTTAGTACAGCTCCTAAACTATGGCTACACCTTC

D: .
size: .
V: TRBV2
J: TRBJ2-7
CDR3: CASSEYGSYEQYF
DNA: TGTGCCAGCAGTGAATATGGATCCTACGAGCAGTACTTC

D: .
size: .
V: TRBV29-1
J: TRBJ1-1
CDR3: CSVVGTEAFF
DNA: TGCAGCGTTGTAGGCACTGAAGCTTTCTTT

D: TRBD2
size: .
V: TRBV20-1
J: TRBJ2-2
CDR3: CSAGLAGAGELFF
DNA: TGCAGTGCGGGGCTAGCGGGTGCCGGGGAGCTGTTTTTT

D: TRBD2
size: .
V: TRBV24-1
J: TRBJ2-3
CDR3: CATSDLTSGITDTQYF
DNA: TGTGCCACCAGTGATTTGACTAGCGGTATCACAGATACGCAGTATTTT

D: .
size: .
V: TRBV28
J: TRBJ1-1
CDR3: CATTPAEAFF
DNA: TGTGCCACCACTCCCGCTGAAGCTTTCTTT

D: .
size: .
V: TRBV6-6
J: TRBJ1-3
CDR3: CASSLGGNTIYF
DNA: TGTGCCAGCAGCCTGGGAGGAAACACCATATATTTT

D: .
size: .
V: TRBV20-1
J: TRBJ2-7
CDR3: CSARDAGRSSYEQYF
DNA: TGCAGTGCTAGAGATGCGGGAAGGAGCTCCTACGAGCAGTACTTC

D: .
size: .
V: TRBV14
J: TRBJ2-1
CDR3: CASSRQLSINEQFF
DNA: TGTGCCAGCAGCCGGCAGTTGTCGATCAATGAGCAGTTCTTC

D: .
size: .
V: TRBV19
J: TRBJ2-1
CDR3: CASSPRRVRDEQFF
DNA: TGTGCCAGTAGTCCTAGAAGGGTACGGGATGAGCAGTTCTTC

D: TRBD1
size: .
V: TRBV7-9
J: TRBJ1-4
CDR3: CASSLAGGSEKLFF
DNA: TGTGCCAGCAGCTTAGCAGGGGGCAGTGAAAAACTGTTTTTT

D: TRBD1
size: .
V: TRBV20-1
J: TRBJ2-2
CDR3: CSASDRVPGELFF
DNA: TGCAGTGCTAGTGACAGGGTTCCCGGGGAGCTGTTTTTT